This is a list of T cell receptor beta chains from one sample in a study of technical replicates of blood from several donors. Libraries were prepared by immunoSEQ multiplex PCR; TCRdb keeps only in-frame clonotypes and omits some of them. The sample carries 15,000 to 20,000 clones, over 75% recorded once. Sequenced: PBMCs. These receptors all come from a human donor in good health. Each CDR3 is given with its conserved first and last residue. The D gene is left open where the match is weak. Clone size is shown for a subset of rows, as once, few, many or a class of expanded clone.

-	TRBV5-1	TRBD2	TRBJ2-7	TGCGCCAGCAGCTTACCGGGACTAGCGGGAGAATGGTCCTACGAGCAGTACTTC	CASSLPGLAGEWSYEQYF
-	TRBV5-6	-	TRBJ1-1	TGTGCCAGCAGCTTGATAGAGAAGAACACTGAAGCTTTCTTT	CASSLIEKNTEAFF
-	TRBV27	-	TRBJ2-3	TGTGCCAGCAGTGTTTACGTGAGTCCAGATACGCAGTATTTT	CASSVYVSPDTQYF
-	TRBV30	-	TRBJ2-2	TGTGCCTGGAGTGCACAGGGGACTTGGGGCACCGGGGAGCTGTTTTTT	CAWSAQGTWGTGELFF
-	TRBV5-1	-	TRBJ1-1	TGCGCCAGCAGCCCAACCGGGCAGTCGGGGGGTGAAGCTTTCTTT	CASSPTGQSGGEAFF
-	TRBV29-1	-	TRBJ2-7	TGCAGCGTTGTAGCTCTCTACGAGCAGTACTTC	CSVVALYEQYF
-	TRBV5-1	TRBD2	TRBJ2-3	TGCGCCAGCAGCTTGACACTAGCGGCCGGCTCAGATACGCAGTATTTT	CASSLTLAAGSDTQYF
-	TRBV19	TRBD2	TRBJ2-3	TGTGCCAGTAGTGGACTAGCGGGAGGAAGCACAGATACGCAGTATTTT	CASSGLAGGSTDTQYF
once	TRBV5-1	TRBD1	TRBJ1-4	TGCGCCAGCAGCTCGACCCGCGGGACAGGGGATGAAAAACTGTTTTTT	CASSSTRGTGDEKLFF
-	TRBV6-5	TRBD1	TRBJ2-2	TGTGCCAGCAGATCCTGGGACAGGGGCACCGGGGAGCTGTTTTTT	CASRSWDRGTGELFF
-	TRBV15	-	TRBJ2-3	TGTGCCACCAGCAACCCGGGGAGCGCCGCCGGGAGGCAGTATTTT	CATSNPGSAAGRQYF
-	TRBV6-6	TRBD1	TRBJ2-5	TGTGCCAGCAGCCCGGGACAGGGAGGAGAGACCCAGTACTTC	CASSPGQGGETQYF
-	TRBV5-5	TRBD1	TRBJ2-5	TGTGCCAGCAGCCGGACAGGGGTAATAGAGACCCAGTACTTC	CASSRTGVIETQYF
-	TRBV10-1	-	TRBJ2-1	TGCGCCAGCAGTGCCCAGGTATACAATGAGCAGTTCTTC	CASSAQVYNEQFF
-	TRBV27	TRBD1	TRBJ2-7	TGTGCCAGCAGTTTGGACAGGAGCTCCTACGAGCAGTACTTC	CASSLDRSSYEQYF
few	TRBV5-5	-	TRBJ1-2	TGTGCCAGCAGCCTGAGGGGACAAACTGGTTATGGCTACACCTTC	CASSLRGQTGYGYTF
-	TRBV29-1	TRBD1	TRBJ2-1	TGCAGCGTTGGACAGGGGTCGCCTGAGCAGTTCTTC	CSVGQGSPEQFF
-	TRBV19	-	TRBJ2-7	TGTGCCAGTAGTATAGTGGGGCCAAACTACGAGCAGTACTTC	CASSIVGPNYEQYF
few	TRBV11-2	-	TRBJ2-3	TGTGCCAGCAGCCCAGGGGTTACGCAGTATTTT	CASSPGVTQYF
-	TRBV29-1	-	TRBJ2-1	TGCAGCGTTGCTAGCGAGATTTACAATGAGCAGTTCTTC	CSVASEIYNEQFF
-	TRBV10-1	TRBD2	TRBJ2-2	TGCGCCAGCAGTGAGGTGGGAGGGGATACCGGGGAGCTGTTTTTT	CASSEVGGDTGELFF
-	TRBV28	TRBD1	TRBJ1-5	TGTGCCAGCAGTACCCCGACAGGGATCCAGCATTTT	CASSTPTGIQHF
-	TRBV7-2	-	TRBJ2-3	TGTGCCAGCAGCTCTCCGACACGACAGCCTAATACGCAGTATTTT	CASSSPTRQPNTQYF
-	TRBV29-1	-	TRBJ2-2	TGCAGCGTCTTCCCTAACGATCCCTCGAACACCGGGGAGCTGTTTTTT	CSVFPNDPSNTGELFF
-	TRBV4-2	TRBD1	TRBJ2-5	TGTGCCAGCAGCCTCGTCGGGACAGGAACTTCAGAGACCCAGTACTTC	CASSLVGTGTSETQYF
-	TRBV4-1	-	TRBJ2-2	TGCGCCAGCACTGACGGGACACCAGATCCAGTGTCGAACACCGGGGAGCTGTTTTTT	CASTDGTPDPVSNTGELFF
once	TRBV5-6	-	TRBJ2-1	TGTGCCAGCGCCGAAGGAGGGGGCTTGGGGAATGAGCAGTTCTTC	CASAEGGGLGNEQFF
-	TRBV28	-	TRBJ2-2	TGTGCCAGCAGGTCAGGGACCGGGGAGCTGTTTTTT	CASRSGTGELFF
-	TRBV6-4	-	TRBJ1-1	TGTGCCAGCAGTGACTCGGCAGGGGAGAAGAACACTGAAGCTTTCTTT	CASSDSAGEKNTEAFF
-	TRBV7-7	-	TRBJ2-7	TGTGCCAGCAGCTCGGGGAGATACTTGACCTACGAGCAGTACTTC	CASSSGRYLTYEQYF
-	TRBV11-2	TRBD1	TRBJ2-7	TGTGCCAGCAGCTATACAGGGGGCGTTGAGAACGGGCAGTACTTC	CASSYTGGVENGQYF
-	TRBV7-2	TRBD1	TRBJ2-3	TGTGCCAGCAGCTTAGCACAGGGGGCAAGAGATACGCAGTATTTT	CASSLAQGARDTQYF
-	TRBV29-1	TRBD2	TRBJ2-3	TGCAGCGTTGTGTGGCTCCCGGGGGGTACGCAGTATTTT	CSVVWLPGGTQYF
-	TRBV5-6	-	TRBJ1-1	TGTGCCAGCAGCTTTATGGGCGCCCTTGAAGCTTTCTTT	CASSFMGALEAFF
-	TRBV7-2	TRBD1	TRBJ2-1	TGTGCCAGCAGCCATTCCGGACAGGACAATGAGCAGTTCTTC	CASSHSGQDNEQFF
-	TRBV6-5	TRBD1	TRBJ2-1	TGTGCCAGCAGTTACCGCTCAGGGGGCGCCTACAATGAGCAGTTCTTC	CASSYRSGGAYNEQFF
once	TRBV9	-	TRBJ2-3	TGTGCCAGCAGCGTAGTAACTAGCACAGATACGCAGTATTTT	CASSVVTSTDTQYF
-	TRBV5-5	-	TRBJ2-5	TGTGCCAGCAGCTTGGAGGGACAACAACGGGGGACCCAGTACTTC	CASSLEGQQRGTQYF
-	TRBV6-4	TRBD2	TRBJ2-1	TGTGCCAGCAGTCAAGACGGACTAGCGGGAGGTCAGTTCTTC	CASSQDGLAGGQFF
-	TRBV7-9	TRBD1	TRBJ2-1	TGTGCCAGCAGTTCCCAGGGGGCGCTTCTCAATGAGCAGTTCTTC	CASSSQGALLNEQFF
-	TRBV27	TRBD2	TRBJ2-7	TGTGCCAGCAGTCCTAGCGGGAGGGCCTACGAGCAGTACTTC	CASSPSGRAYEQYF
-	TRBV5-1	-	TRBJ2-7	TGCGCCAGCAGCTTGGCCTCGGGACACGGTTATTCCTCCTACGAGCAGTACTTC	CASSLASGHGYSSYEQYF
-	TRBV7-7	-	TRBJ2-2	TGTGCCAGCAGCCCTGCGGGGCACACCGGGGAGCTGTTTTTT	CASSPAGHTGELFF
-	TRBV6-4	-	TRBJ2-1	TGTGCCAGCAGTGTTAGCGATACCAATGAGCAGTTCTTC	CASSVSDTNEQFF
-	TRBV4-2	TRBD2	TRBJ2-3	TGTGCCAGCAGCCAAGATCTAGCGGGAGGCACAGATACGCAGTATTTT	CASSQDLAGGTDTQYF
-	TRBV18	TRBD2	TRBJ2-2	TGTGCCAGCTCACCACCAGCGGGAGACACCGGGGAGCTGTTTTTT	CASSPPAGDTGELFF
-	TRBV28	TRBD1	TRBJ2-3	TGTGCCAGCAGTCCGGGACAGGGGGCGGTTGGTACGCAGTATTTT	CASSPGQGAVGTQYF
-	TRBV28	-	TRBJ1-3	TGTGCCAGCAGTTTAGCCAGACAATCAAGCTCTGGAAACACCATATATTTT	CASSLARQSSSGNTIYF
-	TRBV13	-	TRBJ2-1	TGTGCCAGCAGCTTTGGCGGGGAGTGGAATGAGCAGTTCTTC	CASSFGGEWNEQFF
-	TRBV11-3	-	TRBJ2-1	TGTGCCAGCAGCGCTAGGGGCTCCTACAATGAGCAGTTCTTC	CASSARGSYNEQFF
-	TRBV9	TRBD2	TRBJ2-1	TGTGCCAGCAGCGAGGGTATCACTAGCGGAGTCAATGAGCAGTTCTTC	CASSEGITSGVNEQFF
-	TRBV19	-	TRBJ1-1	TGTGCCAGTAGATGGGGCTCCAGCACTGAAGCTTTCTTT	CASRWGSSTEAFF
once	TRBV7-9	-	TRBJ2-7	TGTGCCAGCAGCTTATCAGCGGGACATCGATCCTACGAGCAGTACTTC	CASSLSAGHRSYEQYF
once	TRBV7-8	TRBD1	TRBJ1-4	TGTGCCAGCAGCTTAGCCGGGACAGGGCTTAGTAAACTGTTTTTT	CASSLAGTGLSKLFF
-	TRBV29-1	-	TRBJ1-1	TGCAGCGTTGCAAACACTGAAGCTTTCTTT	CSVANTEAFF
-	TRBV9	TRBD1	TRBJ1-1	TGTGCCAGCAGCACCTGGGACAGCCTTATGAACACTGAAGCTTTCTTT	CASSTWDSLMNTEAFF
-	TRBV6-1	-	TRBJ2-3	TGTGCCAGCAGTGAACAGTCAGGGATGCCAGATACGCAGTATTTT	CASSEQSGMPDTQYF
-	TRBV2	TRBD2	TRBJ2-1	TGTGCCAGCAGGTCTTTTGGAGCGGGGTACAATGAGCAGTTCTTC	CASRSFGAGYNEQFF